This T cell receptor (beta chain) stems from a study of cytomegalovirus exposure and HLA in healthy donors. On the study more broadly: Researchers previously reported finding fewer than 140 million unique TCR beta sequences from roughly 170 million T cells. Clustering assigned about 79% of the approximately 370 genotyped donors to the Caucasian-associated ancestry cluster. Overall study findings and caveats: The study put some 150 TCR beta chains on its list as cytomegalovirus-associated. The authors confirmed in vitro that a few CMV-associated chains were specific for CMV antigens.

The CDR3 is made up of 14 amino acids. Germline V gene lookup returns CDR1 MNHEY and CDR2 SMNVEV (reference sequence). The V segment lost 5 bases and the J segment 2 bases; nucleotides outside the gene matches: 3. Researchers ran the PCR with 60 Vbeta and 13 Jbeta primers. Assay: immunoSEQ multiplex PCR; the TCRdb copy retains only in-frame clones and omits some. The repertoire holds around 89,000 clones, with roughly 80% as singletons. Regarding this clone: Its specificity is unknown.

This chain uses TRBV27 with TRBJ1-3, with 7 positions matching TRBD1. Sample: PBMCs. This TCR came from a girl aged 2 to 9 in good health and CMV-seropositive. The CDR3 is CASSPTGTGNTIYF. CDR3 DNA: TGTGCCAGCAGTCCGACAGGGACTGGAAACACCATATATTTT.